One sample yielded the 30 T cell receptor beta chains listed below, sequenced in a study of blood T cell repertoires in COVID-19. TCRdb's copy holds only in-frame clones and misses some; the assay was immunoSEQ multiplex PCR. The table lists over 350,000 clones, roughly 90% of them singletons. The specimen was PBMCs or T cells enriched from blood (not recorded which). All receptors come from a woman in her thirties with acute COVID-19.

V gene TRBV19 combines with J gene TRBJ1-1; 7 bases align to TRBD1. The CDR3 loop spans 15 amino acids. V gave up 3 bases and J gave up 3 bases; unmatched junction bases: 7. From germline, CDR1 is LNHDA and CDR2 SQIVND (reference sequence). The CDR3 nucleotides read TGTGCCAGTAGTATTTGGGGCAGGGGGTACACTGAAGCTTTCTTT. This codes for CASSIWGRGYTEAFF. The entire variable domain, with the rest obtained from reference TRBV19 and TRBJ1-1, is as follows: DGGITQSPKYLFRKEGQNVTLSCEQNLNHDAMYWYRQDPGQGLRLIYYSQIVNDFQKGDIAEGYSVSREKKESFPLTVTSAQKNPTAFYLCASSIWGRGYTEAFFGQGTRLTVV.

This clone came up many times. The rearrangement uses TRBV6-2 or TRBV6-3 and TRBJ2-7; weak D call: TRBD2 (5 bases). CDR1 and CDR2 from the germline V gene are MNHEY and SVGEGT. The CDR3 is 12 residues long. V lost 6 bases and J lost 6, with 12 bases in between. In nucleotides, the CDR3 is TGTGCCAGCAGCTCCGCCGGAGGCGAGCAGTACTTC. Its protein product is CASSSAGGEQYF.

The J gene is TRBJ2-2, the V gene TRBV20-1; 9 positions agree with TRBD1. The CDR3 is 14 amino acids. V shed 3 bases, J shed 7 bases, and the junction held 6 bases outside the gene matches. Germline values: CDR1 DFQATT, CDR2 SNEGSKA (reference sequence). CDR3 sequence reads: CSASQGTGYGELFF. In DNA form, the CDR3 reads TGCAGTGCTAGTCAAGGGACAGGGTACGGGGAGCTGTTTTTT.

The chain is built from TRBV7-2 and TRBJ2-5; D possibly corresponds to TRBD1 (5 bases). V lost 5 bases and J lost 2, with 12 bases in between. Germline assignment: CDR1 SGHTA and CDR2 FQGNSA. The CDR3 totals 14 residues. The DNA of the CDR3 is TGTGCCAGCAGCCCCGGAAGACAGCAAGAGACCCAGTACTTC. The encoded protein is CASSPGRQQETQYF.

The V gene is TRBV10-1, the J gene TRBJ1-1; tentatively, D is TRBD1 (5 bases). This CDR3 has 15 residues. CDR1 is WNHNN and CDR2 is SYGVQD in the germline V gene (reference sequence). The V and J ends lost 5 bases and 3 bases respectively, with 16 bases between them. The CDR3 loop is CASSRGGSIDTEAFF. Written as DNA, the CDR3 is TGCGCCAGCAGTAGGGGAGGGTCCATCGACACTGAAGCTTTCTTT.

The V gene is TRBV5-5, the J gene TRBJ2-2; D not certain. CDR3 length equals 15 residues. Between the trimmed V and J ends, which lost 0 bases and 0 bases, there was a span of 6 bases. CDR1 and CDR2 from the germline V gene are SGHKS and YYEKEE (reference sequence). The CDR3 nucleotides are TGTGCCAGCAGCTTGGTCTGGCCGAACACCGGGGAGCTGTTTTTT. Translated: CASSLVWPNTGELFF.

This chain connects TRBV24-1 to TRBJ2-7; TRBD2 agrees at 7 bases. V trimming: 5 bases; J trimming: 5 bases; junction bases outside the gene matches: 8. The CDR3 consists of 14 residues. Germline V gives CDR1 KGHDR, CDR2 SFDVKD. CDR3 amino acids: CATSVGGGEDEQYF. The CDR3 region has the DNA TGTGCCACCAGTGTGGGGGGGGGAGAGGACGAGCAGTACTTC.

This chain joins TRBV30 and TRBJ2-1, with D possibly TRBD2 on 5 matching bases. CDR1 and CDR2 (germline): GTSNPN, SVGIG (reference sequence). V dropped 3 bases and J dropped 7 bases, with 13 bases sitting between them. This CDR3 is built from 13 residues. As DNA, the CDR3 is TGTGCCTGGAGACGGAAAGGAGGAAATGAGCAGTTCTTC. Its translation: CAWRRKGGNEQFF.

The chain carries TRBV7-2 and TRBJ2-7; a weak D match, TRBD1 (5 bases). The CDR3 covers 14 residues. Germline V gene sequence: CDR1 SGHTA, CDR2 FQGNSA. Between the trimmed V and J ends, which lost 1 base and 0 bases, there was a span of 7 bases. This chain's CDR3 is CASSLETVSYEQYF. In DNA form, the CDR3 reads TGTGCCAGCAGCTTAGAGACAGTCTCCTACGAGCAGTACTTC.

The chain uses TRBV9 and TRBJ1-1, with 10 bases that match TRBD1. Losses at the gene ends were 4 bases for V and 5 bases for J; bases not matched to a gene: 8. This CDR3 is 15 amino acids long. Germline CDR1 is SGDLS and CDR2 is YYNGEE. CDR3 DNA: TGTGCCAGCAGCCCAGACAGGGGGCTGGGAACTGAAGCTTTCTTT. Translated: CASSPDRGLGTEAFF.

CDR3: CATSPWRDYEQYF. CDR3 bases: TGTGCCACCAGCCCGTGGAGGGACTACGAGCAGTACTTC. The V gene is TRBV15, the J gene TRBJ2-7; tentative D call: TRBD2 (6 bases). Per germline, CDR1 LNHNV and CDR2 YYDKDF (reference sequence). The CDR3 extends over 13 amino acids. The V end lost 5 bases, the J end lost 3 bases, and 11 bases lay between the germline ends.

Ten or more counts support this clone. The chain recombines TRBV10-3 with TRBJ1-1, with a tentative D call TRBD1 (5 bases). With 10 bases removed from V and 1 base from J, the gap between germline ends came to 13 bases. CDR1 is ENHRY and CDR2 is SYGVKD in the germline V gene. This CDR3 spans 13 amino acids. The CDR3 loop is CATGSGGNTEAFF. The CDR3 DNA reads as TGTGCCACCGGAAGCGGGGGGAACACTGAAGCTTTCTTT.

The rearrangement joins TRBV5-1 to TRBJ2-1; 15 bases map to TRBD2. CDR1 is SGHRS, CDR2 YFSETQ, per germline. This CDR3 is built from 15 residues. The V gene end was trimmed by 5 bases and the J gene end by 7 bases; junction bases not matched to a gene: 4. In DNA, the CDR3 is TGCGCCAGCAGTGCCGGACTAGCGGGGGGGAATGAGCAGTTCTTC. It specifies CASSAGLAGGNEQFF.

The CDR3 bases are TGTGCCAGCAGTTTTCGGGAGGGGGGTTATGGCTACACCTTC. This translates into CASSFREGGYGYTF. The chain combines TRBV27 with TRBJ1-2; D is perhaps TRBD1 (6 bases). V was trimmed by 3 bases and J by 5 bases, leaving 13 bases between them. Germline values: CDR1 MNHEY, CDR2 SMNVEV (reference sequence). CDR3 size: 14 residues.

The chain employs TRBV7-9 and TRBJ1-2; D remains ambiguous. V lost 5 bases, J lost 6 bases, and 19 bases lay in between. Germline CDR1 reads SEHNR; CDR2 reads FQNEAQ (reference sequence). The CDR3 loop spans 15 amino acids. CDR3 region: CASSPRLSLTDGYTF. CDR3 nucleotides: TGTGCCAGCAGCCCAAGACTTTCGTTGACGGATGGCTACACCTTC. The complete variable domain, with remaining parts taken from reference TRBV7-9 and TRBJ1-2, reads DTGVSQNPRHKITKRGQNVTFRCDPISEHNRLYWYRQTLGQGPEFLTYFQNEAQLEKSRLLSDRFSAERPKGSFSTLEIQRTEQGDSAMYLCASSPRLSLTDGYTFGSGTRLTVV.

The V gene is TRBV15, the J gene TRBJ2-2; tentatively, D is TRBD2 (6 bases). Per germline, CDR1 LNHNV and CDR2 YYDKDF (reference sequence). The CDR3 is made up of 13 amino acids. The germline V and J ends were trimmed by 2 bases and 6 bases, with 7 bases remaining between them. CDR3 sequence: CATSRLAPGELFF. CDR3 sequence (DNA): TGTGCCACCAGCAGACTAGCGCCCGGGGAGCTGTTTTTT.

The chain is built from TRBV6-1 and TRBJ1-3; TRBD1 aligns across 7 bases. Losses at the gene ends were 3 bases for V and 2 bases for J; bases not matched to a gene: 4. Germline-derived CDR1 and CDR2 are MNHNS and SASEGT. The CDR3 runs to 15 residues. In nucleotides, the CDR3 is TGTGCCAGCAGTGATCAAGGACAGGCTGGAAACACCATATATTTT. This codes for CASSDQGQAGNTIYF.

This chain joins TRBV18 and TRBJ2-2; D gene uncertain. V lost 1 base, J lost 1 base, and 10 bases lay in between. Germline V lookup: CDR1 KGHSH, CDR2 LQKENI. The CDR3 runs 16 residues. The CDR3 protein is CASSPLGQENTGELFF. The CDR3 DNA follows: TGTGCCAGCTCACCACTTGGGCAGGAGAACACCGGGGAGCTGTTTTTT.

The chain has TRBV2 and TRBJ2-7; D call uncertain. The CDR3 loop spans 12 amino acids. The germline V and J ends were trimmed by 7 bases and 7 bases, with 14 bases remaining between them. Germline V gene data show CDR1 as SNHLY and CDR2 as FYNNEI. The CDR3 here is CASTVGIREQYF. CDR3 DNA sequence: TGTGCCAGCACGGTAGGAATCAGGGAGCAGTACTTC.

The chain carries TRBV7-2 and TRBJ2-1, with 9 bases identical to TRBD2. After removal of 1 base from V and 10 bases from J, the junction contained 8 bases not matched to a gene. Germline V gene data show CDR1 as SGHTA and CDR2 as FQGNSA. This CDR3 is built from 15 residues. CDR3 protein: CASSLVGGGAGEQFF. CDR3 nucleotides: TGTGCCAGCAGCTTAGTTGGCGGGGGGGCAGGGGAGCAGTTCTTC.

This clone was observed a single time. The genes are TRBV7-3 and TRBJ2-2; TRBD2 matches 8 bases. Germline V gene data show CDR1 as SGHTA and CDR2 as FQGTGA. The CDR3 extends over 15 amino acids. V lost 4 bases, J lost 1 base, and 2 bases stayed unmatched. CDR3 amino acids: CASSSLAVNTGELFF. CDR3 DNA: TGTGCCAGCAGCTCACTAGCGGTGAACACCGGGGAGCTGTTTTTT.

The chain is built from TRBV25-1 and TRBJ2-1; TRBD2 might be the D (6 bases). V was clipped by 4 bases and J by 5 bases, with 24 bases between them. The CDR3 contains 18 residues. From germline, CDR1 is MGHDK and CDR2 SYGVNS. CDR3 coding DNA: TGTGCCAGCAGTGCGGGACTGCCGTTCTTGTTGCGTGACAATGAGCAGTTCTTC. It is translated as CASSAGLPFLLRDNEQFF.

The chain couples TRBV10-3 to TRBJ1-2; D is perhaps TRBD1 (5 bases). The CDR3 sequence is 16 residues long. Trimming shortened V by 0 bases and J by 4 bases, and 15 bases separated the two germline ends. From germline, CDR1 is ENHRY and CDR2 SYGVKD. The DNA of the CDR3 is TGTGCCATCAGTGAGTCGATCAACAGGTCTTCCTATGGCTACACCTTC. Its protein product is CAISESINRSSYGYTF.

The rearrangement links TRBV5-4 to TRBJ1-1, with 7 bases that match TRBD1. The germline gives CDR1 SGHNT, CDR2 YYREEE (reference sequence). This CDR3 is built from 16 residues. Trimming removed 1 base from V and 0 bases from J; junction bases left unmatched: 6. Here the CDR3 reads CASSLLVGQLNTEAFF. DNA of the CDR3: TGTGCCAGCAGCTTGCTGGTGGGACAGTTGAACACTGAAGCTTTCTTT.

The chain combines TRBV19 with TRBJ1-1, with 8 positions matching TRBD1. The CDR3 spans 15 residues. Germline CDR1 reads LNHDA; CDR2 reads SQIVND (reference sequence). Trimming cost V 5 bases and J 4 bases; bases outside gene matches: 9. CDR3 sequence: CASSPGGGDGTEAFF. CDR3 DNA: TGTGCCAGTAGTCCAGGGGGCGGAGATGGCACTGAAGCTTTCTTT.

The rearrangement links TRBV7-2 to TRBJ1-2; D possibly corresponds to TRBD1 (5 bases). The CDR3 contains 13 residues. V lost 5 bases and J 7 bases, leaving 14 bases between the germline ends. Per the germline V gene, CDR1 is SGHTA and CDR2 is FQGNSA. The CDR3 DNA sequence: TGTGCCAGCAGCCCGGGGGGAAGCGGTGGCTACACCTTC. Protein product: CASSPGGSGGYTF.

The chain has TRBV5-1 and TRBJ2-1; 7 bases map to TRBD1. Per germline, CDR1 SGHRS and CDR2 YFSETQ. V gave up 4 bases and J gave up 1 base; unmatched junction bases: 8. CDR3 length: 16 residues. The DNA for the CDR3 is TGCGCCAGCAGCGGACTGACAGGGCATTCCTACAATGAGCAGTTCTTC. It encodes CASSGLTGHSYNEQFF.

The rearrangement uses TRBV6-5 and TRBJ1-2; D call uncertain. The CDR3 has 14 residues. Germline values: CDR1 MNHEY, CDR2 SVGAGI. With 6 bases removed from V and 5 bases from J, the gap between germline ends came to 16 bases. CDR3 DNA: TGTGCCAGCAGAGCGGACGGTACTACTTATGGCTACACCTTC. This codes for CASRADGTTYGYTF.

The chain has TRBV7-3 and TRBJ2-7; D remains unclear. CDR3 length equals 16 residues. Germline V gene sequence: CDR1 SGHTA, CDR2 FQGTGA. The V end was cut by 2 bases, the J end by 4 bases, with 18 bases between. The CDR3 sequence: CASSLGPPPFPYEQYF. CDR3 coding DNA: TGTGCCAGCAGCTTAGGGCCCCCCCCTTTTCCATACGAGCAGTACTTC.

This clone appeared a few times. The J gene is TRBJ2-1, the V gene TRBV4-1, with D possibly TRBD2 on 7 matching bases. V lost 5 bases to trimming and J lost 6 bases, with 23 bases between them. This CDR3 spans 17 amino acids. Germline values: CDR1 MGHRA, CDR2 YSYEKL. The CDR3 nucleotides are TGCGCCAGCAGCTCCCCTCCGGGGGGCCCTCTGGGCAATGAGCAGTTCTTC. Translated, it gives CASSSPPGGPLGNEQFF.